This T cell receptor (beta chain) was obtained from a study of cytomegalovirus exposure and HLA in healthy donors (dated by TCRdb to 2015 to 2018). About the full investigation: An earlier analysis of approximately 550 of the donors reported more than 250 Gb of sequence data and around 120 million unique TCR beta sequences from 150 million to 200 million T cells. Approximately 310 gigabases of sequencing data and 70 million to 100 million unique TCR sequences were included in an early release covering roughly 600 HLA-typed donors. Of the 350 to 450 genotyped donors, about 80% fell in the genetic ancestry cluster associated with self-reported Caucasian donors. The study aimed to test whether signatures of past pathogen exposure could be identified by cataloging public T cell receptors. The study used immunosequencing to profile the T cell repertoires of several hundred subjects and linked those repertoires to cytomegalovirus serostatus. A separate validation cohort of 90 to 150 different subjects was used in addition to the approximately 610-subject first cohort. The study combined high-throughput TCR immunosequencing, statistical association of individual TCRs with disease status, and machine learning to predict cytomegalovirus infection status. In a later analysis, previously published TCR beta repertoires from 550 to 750 donors were re-analyzed and high-resolution HLA genotyping was added so that TCR occurrence patterns could be studied. Rather than drawing on any new phenotypic data, the later analysis identified candidate immune exposures from TCR beta sequences and the way those sequences occurred across donors. To decide whether each TCR beta V gene segment behaved as functional or pseudogenic, an earlier analysis of over 500 of the donors relied on high-throughput TCR beta sequencing. Donor age, sex, ethnicity and CMV serostatus were compiled alongside the repertoire data. A later genetic analysis used genome-wide SNP genotypes for about 60% of the 666 donors, treating that subset as a discovery cohort. Every repertoire in the discovery cohort had been generated on one and the same sequencing platform. Class I and class II HLA loci were covered by the typing at four-digit resolution. The number of typed donors differed by locus: roughly 629-640 for A, B, C, DRB1 and DQB1; some 540 for DQA1; 606 for DPA1; and some 450 for DPB1. A few DR-DQ haplotypes were treated as single units for association and clustering because of strong linkage in the cohort. Across around 400 genotyped donors of the cohort, an average of roughly 250,000 unique TCR beta nucleotide sequences per donor were sequenced, and approximately 19% of those sequences were non-productive.

Between the V and J ends, shortened by 4 bases and 6 bases respectively, the junction contains 18 bases. Sequences SEHNR (CDR1) and FQNEAQ (CDR2) are obtained from the germline V gene (reference sequence). The CDR3, cysteine through phenylalanine, is 15 amino acids long. The only DNA kept is the CDR3, 45 bases in frame from the first base. On the study overall, not on this receptor specifically: It was suggested by the authors that the approach could potentially be generalized to other disease states and immunological phenotypes. In this cohort, only TCR beta chains were sequenced, and detectable features were limited by the absence of alpha or paired-chain data. In a later analysis, the rate of TCR association differed among HLA loci, with DRB1 alleles having the most associated TCRs and HLA-C alleles having the fewest. Because HLA typing was missing for some donors at each locus, association tests included only the typed subset. Most CMV-associated TCR beta chains appeared to be HLA-restricted in a later analysis, and the HLA associations seemed to be driven largely by CMV exposure. Assigning TCR associations to individual alleles was difficult when HLA alleles, especially DR and DQ, strongly co-occurred. A total of 150 to 200 TCR beta chains were listed by the study as associated with cytomegalovirus. The only immune exposure information available for the cohort was CMV serostatus. In a later analysis, around 17,000 TCR beta sequences were associated with specific HLA alleles at a false discovery rate of 0.05. Cytomegalovirus status was reported to be diagnosed by the classifier with high specificity and sensitivity in both the original and validation cohorts. Compared with equally common non-associated chains, HLA-associated TCR beta chains in a later analysis were more clonally expanded and had lower generation probabilities. The earlier analysis of 587 of the donors excluded over 15 rarely observed V segments, including chromosome 9 orphons, because counts were too low. Most TCR sequences were observed very rarely across donors, whereas some public TCRs were present in many individuals. Correlated functional status among segregating V segments might reflect linkage disequilibrium, but an unknown experimental factor could not be ruled out. A further reported finding was that TCR beta sequences accurately predicted the HLA-A and HLA-B alleles for most subjects in the first cohort. Broadly in line with IMGT annotations, most TCR beta V segments showed up in productive rearrangements about 87% or about 30% of the time in an earlier analysis of 450 to 750 of the donors. A later genetic analysis associated a missense DCLRE1C variant with V-gene and J-gene trimming of TCR beta chains, and an independent cohort replicated the association. Presence/absence analyses assumed roughly uniform sequencing depth across donors, an assumption that may not hold. A few of the identified cytomegalovirus-associated TCR beta chains were confirmed in vitro to be specific for cytomegalovirus antigens. A later analysis reported that several top co-occurrence clusters appeared linked to parvovirus B19, influenza, CMV and Epstein-Barr virus. A later genetic analysis reported fewer N-insertions in productive TCRs among donors in an Asian-associated ancestry cluster than the roughly 720-donor mean. The 87-base-pair reads could not distinguish some IMGT-functional V segments, including TRBV6-2 and TRBV6-3, so those segments were excluded. A group of highly shared sequence variants was considered likely to be a technical artifact of the sequencing pipeline.

Of note for this clone: The antigen it binds to is not known. The sample holds no much larger clone one base away, and base qualities are not on file.

Receptor amplification or capture employed the immunoSEQ multiplex PCR assay. A mixture of 60 forward primers for TCR Vbeta segments and 13 reverse primers for TCR Jbeta segments was used in the multiplex PCR. The CDR3 region of rearranged TCR beta genes was amplified from genomic DNA with a multiplex PCR assay. The Illumina HiSeq System was used to sequence the amplified TCR beta libraries as 87-base-pair reads. As for the authors' bioinformatics: A later analysis counted approximately 74 million unique TCR beta chains across the 550 to 750 repertoires, and roughly 11 million of these chains were shared by at least two donors. To remove PCR and sequencing errors, raw reads were error-corrected and collapsed into unique sequences using a nearest-neighbor algorithm that merged closely related sequences. CDR3 sequences were aligned to IMGT reference sequences to assign V, D and J gene segments. For a sequence to be retained, a match of at least six nucleotides was required to both a V gene segment and a J gene segment. A rearrangement counted as productive if the CDR3 had no stop codons and remained in frame with V and J, and every other rearrangement counted as non-productive. CDR3 was defined according to IMGT convention as the region running from the second conserved V-encoded cysteine to the conserved J-encoded phenylalanine. Sequences without an unambiguous match to a single V gene segment were excluded from the earlier analysis of about 640 of the donors. An earlier analysis of 550 to 650 of the donors classified V segments as functional when productive rearrangements were above 56.7% and as segregating when the standard deviation between donors was above 5%. A statistical classification framework was built to diagnose cytomegalovirus status from the catalog of TCR beta chain sequences. V and J gene assignment, in a later analysis, came from comparing TCR nucleotide sequences with IMGT/GENE-DB human TR gene sequences. In a later analysis, CDR3 sequences and most-parsimonious VDJ recombination scenarios were assigned using the TCRdist pipeline. In a later analysis, each TCR beta chain was defined by its CDR3 amino acid sequence together with its V-gene family, and reads lacking a unique V-gene family were excluded. In a later analysis, approximately 640 highly shared, low-generation-probability nucleotide sequences were removed to address suspected cross-contamination and a sequencing artifact. For each public chain, a later analysis derived a clonal expansion index from normalized ranks of inferred template counts within each repertoire. In a later analysis, generation probabilities were computed using a VDJ recombination model fitted to out-of-frame rearrangements, and the results were checked against IGoR. A later analysis scored TCR-TCR, TCR-HLA and TCR-CMV co-occurrence with hypergeometric tests, applying a repertoire-size bias correction to TCR pairs. In a later analysis, false discovery rates were estimated by permuting HLA or CMV assignments 20 times. In a later analysis, co-occurring TCRs were grouped with DBSCAN, and TCRdist sequence similarity was added when clustering was performed within HLA-allele-positive subsets. For co-occurrence clustering, repertoires with fewer than 30,000 or more than 120,000 public chains were excluded, along with roughly 5 repertoires with anomalous nucleotide sharing. TCRdb obtained this table from immuneACCESS and retained in-frame rearrangements with V and J assigned. These tables miss some clones; where compared with another copy, unresolved V genes account for less than half of the shortfall, and the remainder is unexplained. The DNA gave D and trimming, while V, J and clone size come from that table. Across this sample there are under 300,000 clones, with approximately 91% seen only once. The biggest ten clones account for about 1.7% of the sample.

The cohort was made up of about 670 healthy bone marrow donors. At the time of sampling, every cohort member was nominally healthy, though immune exposures that went unrecorded were likely present. The donor was CMV seronegative and belonged to the group of several hundred seronegative cohort members. A peripheral blood sample was provided by each donor, and peripheral blood mononuclear cells were used for TCR beta sequencing. Genomic DNA extraction from the blood cell samples was performed with the Qiagen DNeasy Blood Extraction Kit. The sequenced material came from PBMCs. This sequence uses TRBV7-9 and TRBJ1-2, with a tentative D gene TRBD1 over 6 matching bases. This TCR was sampled from a girl aged 2-10 years in good health and CMV-seronegative. The sequenced DNA: TGTGCCAGCAGCTCCTGGACAGCGGGGATGGATGGCTACACCTTC. This is translated as CASSSWTAGMDGYTF.